This T cell receptor (beta chain) originates from a study of cytomegalovirus exposure and HLA in healthy donors. Study context: A previous analysis identified approximately 120 million unique TCR beta sequences derived from approximately 190 million T cells. Study results and limitations: One later analysis reportedly identified an Asian-associated ancestry cluster that showed fewer N-insertions than the approximately 600-donor mean. TCR beta V- and J-gene trimming, according to a later analysis, was linked to a missense DCLRE1C variant.

Details on this clone: Antigen unknown.

Primers included in the PCR were 60 Vbeta and 13 Jbeta primers. The data were produced by immunoSEQ multiplex PCR, yet TCRdb's version contains in-frame clones alone and is incomplete. The repertoire has roughly 90,000 clones, 70% to 90% of them found once; the top ten carry 2% to 2.5%. Nominal health characterized the donors when sampled, though unrecorded immune exposures were likely. CDR1 and CDR2 (germline): ENHRY, SYGVKD. This CDR3 is built from 17 residues. V was clipped by 7 bases and J by 0 bases, with 19 bases between them. The rearrangement uses TRBV10-3 and TRBJ2-1, with D perhaps matching TRBD1 (5 bases). The receptor's source is a man between 18 and 35 years old in good health and CMV-seronegative. The sequencing input was PBMCs. CDR3 amino acids: CAITPAGQASSYNEQFF. In DNA form, the CDR3 reads TGTGCCATCACCCCCGCAGGGCAGGCTAGCTCCTACAATGAGCAGTTCTTC.